This is a list of T cell receptor beta chains from one sample in a study of blood T cell repertoires in COVID-19. Here immunoSEQ multiplex PCR was the method, and the copy in TCRdb shows in-frame clones only, minus some. Among about 53,000 clones, approximately 80% were seen once, and the ten largest hold around two fifths. Sequenced sample: peripheral blood. Every receptor here comes from a man between 65 and 79 years old with active or convalescent COVID-19. Both conserved end residues are part of each CDR3. Each record gives: J gene, clone size, V gene, D gene, CDR3 DNA, CDR3 protein. The D gene is left open where the match is weak. Size is omitted from some rows. Given values are once, few, many or a class for expanded clones.

J gene: TRBJ2-3
clone size: NA
V gene: TRBV27
D gene: TRBD2
CDR3 DNA: TGTGCCAGCACTACCAGACTAGCGGGGGGCGCAGATACGCAGTATTTT
CDR3 protein: CASTTRLAGGADTQYF

J gene: TRBJ2-6
clone size: NA
V gene: TRBV6-1
D gene: TRBD2
CDR3 DNA: TGTGCCAGCAGTGGGCTAGCGGAGCTCTCTGGGGCCAACGTCCTGACTTTC
CDR3 protein: CASSGLAELSGANVLTF

J gene: TRBJ1-5
clone size: NA
V gene: TRBV6-2/TRBV6-3
D gene: NA
CDR3 DNA: TGTGCCAGCAGTTACTCGATGTCTCAGACAAATCAGCCCCAGCATTTT
CDR3 protein: CASSYSMSQTNQPQHF

J gene: TRBJ1-2
clone size: NA
V gene: TRBV5-6
D gene: NA
CDR3 DNA: TGTGCCAGCAGGGGGACTGCGCGGATTGGCTACACCTTC
CDR3 protein: CASRGTARIGYTF

J gene: TRBJ2-7
clone size: many
V gene: TRBV27
D gene: TRBD2
CDR3 DNA: TGTGCCAGCAGCGTTAGCGGGGGGAGGTACGAGCAGTACTTC
CDR3 protein: CASSVSGGRYEQYF

J gene: TRBJ2-3
clone size: once
V gene: TRBV5-1
D gene: TRBD2
CDR3 DNA: TGCGCCAGCAGCTTTAATTCCGGGACTAGCGGGTCAGATACGCAGTATTTT
CDR3 protein: CASSFNSGTSGSDTQYF

J gene: TRBJ2-3
clone size: NA
V gene: TRBV10-1
D gene: NA
CDR3 DNA: TGCGCCAGCAGTGCAAGCACAGATACGCAGTATTTT
CDR3 protein: CASSASTDTQYF

J gene: TRBJ2-1
clone size: once
V gene: TRBV7-2
D gene: NA
CDR3 DNA: TGTGCCAGCAGCTTAAGTAGCGGAGCCTACAATGAGCAGTTCTTC
CDR3 protein: CASSLSSGAYNEQFF

J gene: TRBJ2-3
clone size: NA
V gene: TRBV2
D gene: TRBD1
CDR3 DNA: TGTGCCAGCAACGGCGACAGGGTGGCAGATACGCAGTATTTT
CDR3 protein: CASNGDRVADTQYF

J gene: TRBJ2-3
clone size: NA
V gene: TRBV19
D gene: NA
CDR3 DNA: TGTGCCAGTAGCCCAAACCGGGACATATACACAGATACGCAGTATTTT
CDR3 protein: CASSPNRDIYTDTQYF

J gene: TRBJ1-5
clone size: NA
V gene: TRBV7-2
D gene: TRBD1
CDR3 DNA: TGTGCCAGCAGCTTAAAAACAGGGGACAATCAGCCCCAGCATTTT
CDR3 protein: CASSLKTGDNQPQHF

J gene: TRBJ1-6
clone size: NA
V gene: TRBV6-2/TRBV6-3
D gene: TRBD1
CDR3 DNA: TGTGCCAGCAGTCCGGGACAGGGCGATTTCTTCTCCTATAATTCACCCCTCCACTTT
CDR3 protein: CASSPGQGDFFSYNSPLHF

J gene: TRBJ2-7
clone size: NA
V gene: TRBV6-5
D gene: NA
CDR3 DNA: TGTGCCAGCAGTTACTCGGAGGGGGCTTACGAGCAGTACTTC
CDR3 protein: CASSYSEGAYEQYF

J gene: TRBJ2-5
clone size: NA
V gene: TRBV6-4
D gene: TRBD2
CDR3 DNA: TGTGCCAGCAGTGACCCGAGCGGGGAAAAACAAGAGACCCAGTACTTC
CDR3 protein: CASSDPSGEKQETQYF

J gene: TRBJ2-1
clone size: NA
V gene: TRBV5-1
D gene: NA
CDR3 DNA: TGCGCCAGCAGCTTGGAGGGGGAGGGGCGTGAGCAGTTCTTC
CDR3 protein: CASSLEGEGREQFF

J gene: TRBJ2-7
clone size: NA
V gene: TRBV6-5
D gene: TRBD2
CDR3 DNA: TGTGCCAGCCTTTGGACTAGGGGCTACGAGCAGTACTTC
CDR3 protein: CASLWTRGYEQYF

J gene: TRBJ2-3
clone size: NA
V gene: TRBV6-6
D gene: NA
CDR3 DNA: TGTGCCAGCACAATAGGCGGGGCTCGGACAGATACGCAGTATTTT
CDR3 protein: CASTIGGARTDTQYF

J gene: TRBJ1-1
clone size: NA
V gene: TRBV27
D gene: NA
CDR3 DNA: TGTGCCAGCAGTTTCGGTCCGCAGGGAGAAGCTTTCTTT
CDR3 protein: CASSFGPQGEAFF

J gene: TRBJ1-2
clone size: once
V gene: TRBV19
D gene: NA
CDR3 DNA: TGTGCCAGTAGTATCGCAACAGTCGCTGGCTACACCTTC
CDR3 protein: CASSIATVAGYTF

J gene: TRBJ1-4
clone size: NA
V gene: TRBV7-9
D gene: TRBD1
CDR3 DNA: TGTGCCAGCAGCTTAGCCCTTACAGGGGCGTCCTACGAAAAACTGTTTTTT
CDR3 protein: CASSLALTGASYEKLFF

J gene: TRBJ2-2
clone size: few
V gene: TRBV5-1
D gene: NA
CDR3 DNA: TGCGCCAGCATGGGACAAGCGAACACCGGGGAGCTGTTTTTT
CDR3 protein: CASMGQANTGELFF

J gene: TRBJ2-5
clone size: NA
V gene: TRBV7-9
D gene: TRBD2
CDR3 DNA: TGTGCCAGCAGCTTAGGAGCGGGGGGGCCGGAGGAGACCCAGTACTTC
CDR3 protein: CASSLGAGGPEETQYF

J gene: TRBJ1-5
clone size: NA
V gene: TRBV19
D gene: NA
CDR3 DNA: TGTGCCAGTAGTCGGGAGGGGGACTATAGCAATCAGCCCCAGCATTTT
CDR3 protein: CASSREGDYSNQPQHF

J gene: TRBJ2-7
clone size: once
V gene: TRBV2
D gene: TRBD1
CDR3 DNA: TGTGCCAGCAGGGGGGGCAGGGGGCTCGACGAGCAGTACTTC
CDR3 protein: CASRGGRGLDEQYF

J gene: TRBJ2-7
clone size: many
V gene: TRBV18
D gene: NA
CDR3 DNA: TGTGCCAGCTCACCAACTAACGAGCCCGAGCAGTACTTC
CDR3 protein: CASSPTNEPEQYF

J gene: TRBJ1-2
clone size: NA
V gene: TRBV28
D gene: NA
CDR3 DNA: TGTGCCAGCAGTTTCGCAGGGGCTAACTATGGCTACACCTTC
CDR3 protein: CASSFAGANYGYTF

J gene: TRBJ2-7
clone size: NA
V gene: TRBV4-3
D gene: TRBD1
CDR3 DNA: TGCGCCAGCAGCCAAGAAGGGGGACAGGGATTGCACGAGCAGTACTTC
CDR3 protein: CASSQEGGQGLHEQYF

J gene: TRBJ1-1
clone size: large
V gene: TRBV19
D gene: TRBD1
CDR3 DNA: TGTGCCAGTAGTACCCGGGGACAGGGCCCGAACACTGAAGCTTTCTTT
CDR3 protein: CASSTRGQGPNTEAFF

J gene: TRBJ2-7
clone size: NA
V gene: TRBV11-2
D gene: NA
CDR3 DNA: TGTGCCAGCAGCAAACCTGGGGGGATGGCCTACGAGCAGTACTTC
CDR3 protein: CASSKPGGMAYEQYF

J gene: TRBJ2-7
clone size: NA
V gene: TRBV19
D gene: NA
CDR3 DNA: TGTGCCAGTAGTACCGGGTACGAGCAGTACTTC
CDR3 protein: CASSTGYEQYF

J gene: TRBJ1-5
clone size: NA
V gene: TRBV28
D gene: NA
CDR3 DNA: TGTGCCAGCAGCCCACAGTCAGGGAATAGCAATCAGCCCCAGCATTTT
CDR3 protein: CASSPQSGNSNQPQHF

J gene: TRBJ2-1
clone size: NA
V gene: TRBV9
D gene: NA
CDR3 DNA: TGTGCCAGCAGCGCCGGGACTCACAATGAGCAGTTCTTC
CDR3 protein: CASSAGTHNEQFF

J gene: TRBJ1-6
clone size: NA
V gene: TRBV6-5
D gene: TRBD1
CDR3 DNA: TGTGCCAGTTTCGACAGGGGCAATTCACCCCTCCACTTT
CDR3 protein: CASFDRGNSPLHF

J gene: TRBJ2-5
clone size: once
V gene: TRBV27
D gene: TRBD2
CDR3 DNA: TGTGCCAGCAGTTTAGAGCGGGAGGAACAAGAGACCCAGTACTTC
CDR3 protein: CASSLEREEQETQYF

J gene: TRBJ2-1
clone size: NA
V gene: TRBV6-5
D gene: TRBD1
CDR3 DNA: TGTGCCAGCAGTCGGGACAGGCAAAGTGAGCAGTTCTTC
CDR3 protein: CASSRDRQSEQFF

J gene: TRBJ1-1
clone size: few
V gene: TRBV3-1/TRBV3-2
D gene: NA
CDR3 DNA: TGTGCCAGCAGCCAATACGGGAACACTGAAGCTTTCTTT
CDR3 protein: CASSQYGNTEAFF

J gene: TRBJ1-2
clone size: NA
V gene: TRBV4-3
D gene: TRBD1
CDR3 DNA: TGCGCCAGCAGCCAATGGACAGGGGAGGGCTACACCTTC
CDR3 protein: CASSQWTGEGYTF

J gene: TRBJ1-1
clone size: NA
V gene: TRBV9
D gene: NA
CDR3 DNA: TGTGCCAGCAGCGTCTCAGGTGACACTGAAGCTTTCTTT
CDR3 protein: CASSVSGDTEAFF

J gene: TRBJ1-1
clone size: NA
V gene: TRBV14
D gene: NA
CDR3 DNA: TGTGCCAGCAGCCATCTGTCCACAGTGGACACTGAAGCTTTCTTT
CDR3 protein: CASSHLSTVDTEAFF

J gene: TRBJ2-3
clone size: NA
V gene: TRBV28
D gene: TRBD2
CDR3 DNA: TGTGCCAGCAGTTTGGGACTAGCGGGGGGGCAGACGCAGTATTTT
CDR3 protein: CASSLGLAGGQTQYF

J gene: TRBJ1-1
clone size: NA
V gene: TRBV4-3
D gene: NA
CDR3 DNA: TGCGCCAGCAGCCCAACAGTGAACACTGAAGCTTTCTTT
CDR3 protein: CASSPTVNTEAFF

J gene: TRBJ2-1
clone size: few
V gene: TRBV6-2/TRBV6-3
D gene: NA
CDR3 DNA: TGTGCCAGCAGTATAGACTCGTATGGTGTAAATGAGCAGTTCTTC
CDR3 protein: CASSIDSYGVNEQFF

J gene: TRBJ1-1
clone size: NA
V gene: TRBV5-1
D gene: TRBD1
CDR3 DNA: TGCGCCAGCAGCGAGACAGGGGGCGCGACTGAAGCTTTCTTT
CDR3 protein: CASSETGGATEAFF

J gene: TRBJ1-5
clone size: NA
V gene: TRBV6-6
D gene: NA
CDR3 DNA: TGTGCCAGCAGTTACTCATGGGGGGAAGATCAGCCCCAGCATTTT
CDR3 protein: CASSYSWGEDQPQHF